This T cell receptor beta chain was sequenced for a study of blood T cell repertoires in COVID-19. Across the study: The samples span acute and convalescent COVID-19 from the United States, Italy and Spain. In each case, the material was cDNA or gDNA derived from T cells, B-cell-depleted T cells, or PBMCs.

Trimming cost V 8 bases and J 8 bases; bases outside gene matches: 16. Germline CDR1 reads GTSNPN; CDR2 reads SVGIG (reference sequence). The CDR3 runs to 14 residues. In the original workflow: Amplifying reference gene primers gave estimates of nucleated cell counts. The method was immunoSEQ multiplex PCR; TCRdb's version includes in-frame clones alone and lacks a portion of them. From that table come the V and J calls and clone size; the DNA was used to work out D and trimming. The sample holds 91,000 or so clones, about 83% seen once. This receptor was obtained from a human donor in a cohort sampled during active COVID-19. The rearrangement links TRBV30 to TRBJ1-2; 8 positions agree with TRBD1. The sequencing sample was made of peripheral blood. CDR3 in DNA: TGTGCCCGCCGAATTCTCCCAGGGGGCGGAGGCTACACCTTC. It translates to CARRILPGGGGYTF.